Included here is one TCR beta chain sequence, with context. The sample is drawn from a study of blood T cell repertoires in COVID-19. Trimming cost V 2 bases and J 1 base; bases outside gene matches: 0. The CDR3 loop spans 15 amino acids. The germline V gene encodes CDR1 MNHEY and CDR2 SMNVEV (reference sequence). The protocol was immunoSEQ multiplex PCR, while the TCRdb copy is restricted to in-frame clones and leaves out a portion. The sample carries fewer than 200,000 clones, over 75% recorded once. The V call is TRBV27, the J call TRBJ2-3; 10 bases fit TRBD2. This receptor was obtained from a human donor with acute COVID-19. The donor label of this sample is uncertain. The sequencing sample was made of PBMCs or T cells enriched from blood (not recorded which). The CDR3 coding sequence is TGTGCCAGCAGTTTAGGGACTAGCGGCACAGATACGCAGTATTTT. It translates to CASSLGTSGTDTQYF.